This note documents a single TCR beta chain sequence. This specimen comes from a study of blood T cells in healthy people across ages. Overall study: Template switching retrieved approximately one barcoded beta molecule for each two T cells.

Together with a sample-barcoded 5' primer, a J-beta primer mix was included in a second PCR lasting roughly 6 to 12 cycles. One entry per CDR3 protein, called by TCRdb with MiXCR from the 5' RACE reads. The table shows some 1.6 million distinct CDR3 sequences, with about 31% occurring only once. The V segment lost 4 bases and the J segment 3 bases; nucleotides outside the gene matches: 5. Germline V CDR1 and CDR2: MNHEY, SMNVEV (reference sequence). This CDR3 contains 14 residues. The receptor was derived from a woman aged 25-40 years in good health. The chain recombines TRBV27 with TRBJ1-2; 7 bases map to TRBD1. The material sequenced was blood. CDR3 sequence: CASSSQGTDYGYTF. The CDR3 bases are TGTGCCAGCAGTTCACAGGGGACGGACTATGGCTACACCTTC.